Below are 29 T cell receptor beta chains sequenced from a single sample in a study of blood T cell repertoires in COVID-19. Profiled with immunoSEQ multiplex PCR; TCRdb holds only in-frame clones, not every one. The sample carries over 250,000 clones, roughly 91% recorded once. The sequenced sample was PBMCs or T cells enriched from blood (not recorded which). The receptors derive from a woman aged 55-75 years who had recovered from COVID-19.

This chain connects TRBV5-1 to TRBJ2-2; D is perhaps TRBD2 (6 bases). CDR3 length equals 14 residues. V shed 2 bases and J shed 5 bases, with 10 bases lying between them. CDR1 SGHRS and CDR2 YFSETQ come from the germline V gene. This chain's CDR3 is CASSLGGDTGELFF. The DNA for the CDR3 is TGCGCCAGCAGCTTAGGAGGGGATACCGGGGAGCTGTTTTTT.

The chain has TRBV5-1 and TRBJ2-3, with TRBD1 identical over 9 bases. Per the germline V gene, CDR1 is SGHRS and CDR2 is YFSETQ. The CDR3 has 14 residues. V was clipped by 7 bases and J by 5 bases; unmatched bases: 8. The CDR3 nucleotides read TGCGCCAGCGGGGGACAGGGCATCGGAGATACGCAGTATTTT. Encoded protein: CASGGQGIGDTQYF.

The chain joins TRBV4-1 to TRBJ1-1, with D possibly TRBD1 on 5 matching bases. CDR1 and CDR2 (germline): MGHRA, YSYEKL. Trimming took 4 bases from V and 5 from J, leaving 17 bases between them. The CDR3 loop spans 15 amino acids. The CDR3 protein is CASSLKRGVRTEAFF. The DNA for the CDR3 is TGCGCCAGCAGCCTGAAACGGGGGGTTAGGACTGAAGCTTTCTTT.

The rearrangement links TRBV7-8 to TRBJ2-2, with D perhaps TRBD1 (6 bases). The CDR3 runs 16 residues. CDR1 is SGHVS and CDR2 is FQNEAQ in the germline V gene. Trimming took off 5 bases at V and 0 bases at J, with 13 bases between the two ends. CDR3 protein: CASSPHRDPNTGELFF. CDR3 nucleotides: TGTGCCAGCAGCCCGCACAGGGATCCGAACACCGGGGAGCTGTTTTTT.

The chain links TRBV9 to TRBJ1-2; D possibly corresponds to TRBD1 (5 bases). This CDR3 has 17 residues. V lost 4 bases and J 3 bases, leaving 22 bases between the germline ends. Germline V gene sequence: CDR1 SGDLS, CDR2 YYNGEE. CDR3 region: CASSPQEDMAGHYGYTF. CDR3 nucleotides: TGTGCCAGCAGCCCCCAGGAGGACATGGCGGGACACTATGGCTACACCTTC.

The chain carries TRBV7-2 and TRBJ1-2; possibly TRBD1 for D (5 bases). The CDR3 runs 14 residues. CDR1 is SGHTA, CDR2 FQGNSA, per germline. The germline V and J ends were trimmed by 2 bases and 4 bases, with 11 bases remaining between them. CDR3 bases: TGTGCCAGCAGCTTAACAGGCAGACCCTATGGCTACACCTTC. It is translated as CASSLTGRPYGYTF. Full variable domain (rest looked up from reference TRBV7-2 and TRBJ1-2): GAGVSQSPSNKVTEKGKDVELRCDPISGHTALYWYRQSLGQGLEFLIYFQGNSAPDKSGLPSDRFSAERTGGSVSTLTIQRTQQEDSAVYLCASSLTGRPYGYTFGSGTRLTVV.

This chain uses TRBV5-1 with TRBJ2-7; D perhaps matches TRBD2 (5 bases). Trimming stripped 1 base from V and 6 bases from J, with 17 bases between. Per the germline V gene, CDR1 is SGHRS and CDR2 is YFSETQ. This CDR3 spans 15 amino acids. The CDR3 loop reads CASSLSPGFMGEQYF. The CDR3 bases are TGCGCCAGCAGCTTGTCGCCGGGATTTATGGGCGAGCAGTACTTC.

V usage is TRBV2 and J usage is TRBJ2-7, with 9 bases fitting TRBD1. This CDR3 region has 15 residues. V lost 5 bases to trimming and J lost 2 bases; unmatched junction nucleotides: 7. CDR1 is SNHLY and CDR2 is FYNNEI in the germline V gene. The CDR3 here is CASSRTGESTYEQYF. In DNA form, the CDR3 reads TGTGCCAGCAGTCGGACAGGGGAATCGACCTACGAGCAGTACTTC.

This clone has more than one count but fewer than ten. The J gene is TRBJ1-1, the V gene TRBV28, with a possible D match to TRBD1 (6 bases). The CDR3 totals 13 residues. Germline V gene lookup returns CDR1 MDHEN and CDR2 SYDVKM. Trimming took 5 bases from V and 8 from J, leaving 15 bases between them. This CDR3 reads CASSLTGNGEAFF. CDR3 coding DNA: TGTGCCAGCAGTCTTACAGGGAATGGCGAAGCTTTCTTT.

The chain employs TRBV5-1 and TRBJ1-4; 8 nucleotides agree with TRBD1. The CDR3 has 14 amino acids. Germline V lookup: CDR1 SGHRS, CDR2 YFSETQ. V lost 4 bases and J lost 7; bases outside the gene matches: 6. The chain's CDR3 is CASSTQGAGEKLFF. CDR3 in DNA: TGCGCCAGCAGCACCCAGGGGGCGGGTGAAAAACTGTTTTTT. The full variable domain, completed using reference TRBV5-1 and TRBJ1-4, is KAGVTQTPRYLIKTRGQQVTLSCSPISGHRSVSWYQQTPGQGLQFLFEYFSETQRNKGNFPGRFSGRQFSNSRSEMNVSTLELGDSALYLCASSTQGAGEKLFFGSGTQLSVL.

The genes are TRBV30 and TRBJ2-2, with D maybe TRBD2 (6 bases). The CDR3 spans 15 residues. The germline V gene encodes CDR1 GTSNPN and CDR2 SVGIG (reference sequence). V lost 2 bases and J lost 4, with 14 bases in between. CDR3 bases: TGTGCCTGGAGTAACGACTGGAGGGTCACCGGGGAGCTGTTTTTT. Protein product: CAWSNDWRVTGELFF.

In its sample, this clone was seen a few times. The chain links TRBV3-1 (or the pseudogene TRBV3-2) to TRBJ2-3, with D maybe TRBD2 (6 bases). CDR1 is LGHDT and CDR2 is YNNKEL in the germline V gene (reference sequence). The CDR3 is 17 residues long. Deletions cut 3 bases from V and 0 bases from J, with 16 bases between. The CDR3 spells CASSHDPGEESTDTQYF. CDR3 in DNA: TGTGCCAGCAGCCATGACCCCGGGGAGGAAAGCACAGATACGCAGTATTTT.

This CDR3 is CASSRRVPRGYGYTF. CDR3 coding DNA: TGTGCCAGCAGCCGGCGGGTCCCTAGGGGGTATGGCTACACCTTC. The chain is built from TRBV7-8 and TRBJ1-2; D is possibly TRBD1 (6 bases). Trimming stripped 5 bases from V and 5 bases from J, with 18 bases between. Per germline, CDR1 SGHVS and CDR2 FQNEAQ. The CDR3 contains 15 residues.

The V and J genes are TRBV7-9 and TRBJ2-3, with D tentatively TRBD2 (6 bases). The CDR3 runs 15 residues. V lost 4 bases, J lost 2 bases, and 13 bases lay in between. Germline V gene sequence: CDR1 SEHNR, CDR2 FQNEAQ (reference sequence). The CDR3 is CASSSTGRVTDTQYF. As DNA, the CDR3 is TGTGCCAGCAGCTCCACCGGGAGAGTCACAGATACGCAGTATTTT.

The table lists this clone with a count of one. The gene calls are TRBV25-1 and TRBJ2-1; D unresolved. Germline-derived CDR1 and CDR2 are MGHDK and SYGVNS. The CDR3 sequence is 12 residues long. V was shortened by 0 bases and J by 9 bases, with 6 bases between the two germline ends. The CDR3 reads CASSEYSTEQFF. CDR3 sequence (DNA): TGTGCCAGCAGTGAATATAGCACTGAGCAGTTCTTC.

The rearrangement uses TRBV5-1 and TRBJ1-2; 7 bases map to TRBD1. The V gene end was trimmed by 4 bases and the J gene end by 7 bases; junction bases not matched to a gene: 4. The CDR3 consists of 12 residues. Germline lookup yields CDR1 SGHRS and CDR2 YFSETQ. The CDR3 DNA sequence: TGCGCCAGCAGCGTGACAGGGTTTGGCTACACCTTC. Translating it yields CASSVTGFGYTF.

This chain connects TRBV12-3 or TRBV12-4 to TRBJ1-1; D ambiguous. V gave up 1 base and J gave up 1 base, with 4 bases separating them. CDR3 length: 13 residues. The CDR3 DNA sequence: TGTGCCAGCAGTTTAGAGAGGAACACTGAAGCTTTCTTT. The encoded protein is CASSLERNTEAFF.

The chain employs TRBV19 and TRBJ1-5; 7 bases line up with TRBD1. Looked up from germline, CDR1 is LNHDA and CDR2 is SQIVND (reference sequence). V was pared by 8 bases and J by 2 bases, with 9 bases of the junction left unmatched. The CDR3 covers 15 residues. This chain's CDR3 is CASADTGQRNQPQHF. The CDR3 nucleotides are TGTGCCAGTGCAGACACGGGACAGCGCAATCAGCCCCAGCATTTT.

The chain is built from TRBV4-1 and TRBJ1-2; D possibly corresponds to TRBD1 (5 bases). Trimming cost V 1 base and J 8 bases, with 17 bases left between them. Germline V lookup: CDR1 MGHRA, CDR2 YSYEKL. The CDR3 has 15 residues. CDR3 residues: CASSQAGVKTSGYTF. Here the CDR3 DNA reads TGCGCCAGCAGCCAAGCGGGGGTGAAAACTAGCGGCTACACCTTC.

A single count supports this clone. The chain links TRBV30 to TRBJ1-1, with 10 bases that match TRBD1. Trimming took 5 bases from V and 1 from J; bases not matched to a gene: 13. The CDR3 sequence is 17 residues long. Germline CDR1 and CDR2: GTSNPN and SVGIG (reference sequence). In DNA form, the CDR3 reads TGTGCCTGGGAAAAGGGACAGGGGCCGCTGAGGAACACTGAAGCTTTCTTT. Encoded protein: CAWEKGQGPLRNTEAFF.

This chain joins TRBV5-1 and TRBJ2-5; 8 nucleotides agree with TRBD2. CDR1 is SGHRS and CDR2 is YFSETQ in the germline V gene. This CDR3 comprises 17 residues. With 4 bases clipped from V and 1 base from J, the junction kept 12 bases outside the gene matches. Written as DNA, the CDR3 is TGCGCCAGCAGCCCTTATCCTCCGACTAGCGCCCAAGAGACCCAGTACTTC. Translating gives CASSPYPPTSAQETQYF.

The chain joins TRBV19 to TRBJ1-3, with 12 bases aligning to TRBD1. The V segment lost 3 bases and the J segment 1 base; nucleotides outside the gene matches: 13. Germline assignment: CDR1 LNHDA and CDR2 SQIVND (reference sequence). CDR3 size: 20 residues. The CDR3 protein is CASSISGTGGMRRSGNTIYF. The CDR3 region has the DNA TGTGCCAGTAGTATTTCCGGGACAGGGGGCATGCGGCGATCTGGAAACACCATATATTTT.

This clone was recorded once. The chain employs TRBV18 and TRBJ1-1; D is uncertain. This CDR3 has 14 residues. Germline CDR1 and CDR2: KGHSH and LQKENI. Trimming left V 2 bases short and J 3 bases short, with 10 bases between. CDR3 bases: TGTGCCAGCTCACCATTTAAAGCGGACACTGAAGCTTTCTTT. It translates to CASSPFKADTEAFF.

This chain uses TRBV5-4 with TRBJ2-3; no reliable D call. In germline, CDR1 is SGHNT, CDR2 YYREEE (reference sequence). Trimming stripped 0 bases from V and 3 bases from J, with 14 bases between. This CDR3 region has 16 residues. CDR3 nucleotide sequence: TGTGCCAGCAGCTTGGATACCAGACAAGCTACAGATACGCAGTATTTT. It specifies CASSLDTRQATDTQYF.

The rearrangement joins TRBV19 to TRBJ2-7; 10 bases match TRBD2. Unmatched junction bases numbered 7, after V lost 6 bases and J lost 2 bases. Germline V gene sequence: CDR1 LNHDA, CDR2 SQIVND (reference sequence). The length of the CDR3 is 15 residues. The CDR3, as DNA: TGTGCCAGTAGGGGGCGGACTAGCGGTCCCTACGAGCAGTACTTC. Translated: CASRGRTSGPYEQYF.

This clone was picked up one time. This chain links TRBV3-1 (or the pseudogene TRBV3-2) with TRBJ1-4; TRBD1 might be the D (6 bases). The CDR3 loop spans 14 amino acids. The V gene lost 2 bases and the J gene lost 8 bases, with 12 bases spanning the gap. Germline CDR1 LGHDT, CDR2 YNNKEL (reference sequence). DNA of the CDR3: TGTGCCAGCAGCCAAAACAGGGATGGGGAAAAACTGTTTTTT. Its protein is CASSQNRDGEKLFF.

The CDR3, as DNA: TGTGCCAGCAGTTACTGGGGGGGCGACACTGAAGCTTTCTTT. It codes for CASSYWGGDTEAFF. This chain joins TRBV6-5 and TRBJ1-1; TRBD1 is a possible D gene (6 bases). The germline V and J ends were trimmed by 1 base and 3 bases, with 9 bases remaining between them. The CDR3 consists of 14 residues. Germline-derived CDR1 and CDR2 are MNHEY and SVGAGI.

The chain uses TRBV5-4 and TRBJ1-2, with a tentative D call TRBD1 (6 bases). The V end lost 4 bases, the J end lost 6 bases, and 19 bases lay between the germline ends. Germline values: CDR1 SGHNT, CDR2 YYREEE (reference sequence). This CDR3 has 15 residues. CDR3 residues: CASSSKAGVPNGYTF. CDR3 nucleotides: TGTGCCAGCAGCAGCAAAGCAGGGGTTCCCAATGGCTACACCTTC.

This clone has more than one count but fewer than ten. CDR3 sequence: CASSVSGNQPQHF. CDR3 sequence (DNA): TGTGCCAGCAGCGTATCAGGGAATCAGCCCCAGCATTTT. This chain connects TRBV5-5 to TRBJ1-5, with D maybe TRBD1 (5 bases). The CDR3 consists of 13 residues. Trimming took 4 bases from V and 4 from J, leaving 9 bases between them. Germline V CDR1 and CDR2: SGHKS, YYEKEE (reference sequence).